This T cell receptor beta chain emerged from a study of blood T cell repertoires in COVID-19. Background on the study: T cells, B-cell-depleted T cells, or PBMCs provided the cDNA or gDNA that served as material.

Authors' methods: Reference gene primer amplification in the assay estimated nucleated cell counts. Profiled with immunoSEQ multiplex PCR; TCRdb holds only in-frame clones, not every one. Clonal size and the V and J genes are those of that table, whereas D and trimming came from the DNA. The table shows around 230,000 clones, with 75% to 85% occurring only once. While infection was still active, Seattle patients were enrolled and then followed longitudinally. Material for sequencing was peripheral blood. The clonotype comes from a middle-aged man with COVID-19, enrolled during active disease.

DNA for the CDR3: TGTGCCAGCAGCTCTGGCAGGGGGCGCGACACCGGGGAGCTGTTTTTT. As protein: CASSSGRGRDTGELFF. The V call is TRBV11-3, the J call TRBJ2-2; 8 nucleotides line up with TRBD1. V lost 4 bases and J lost 3; bases outside the gene matches: 7. The germline V gene has CDR1 SGHNT and CDR2 YENEEA. This CDR3 region has 16 residues. The entire variable domain, with the rest obtained from reference TRBV11-3 and TRBJ2-2, is as follows: EAGVVQSPRYKIIEKKQPVAFWCNPISGHNTLYWYLQNLGQGPELLIRYENEEAVDDSQLPKDRFSAERLKGVDSTLKIQPAELGDSAVYLCASSSGRGRDTGELFFGEGSRLTVL.